The rows below give T cell receptor beta chains drawn from one sample of a study of cytomegalovirus exposure and HLA in healthy donors. TCRdb keeps only in-frame clones here, not all; method: immunoSEQ multiplex PCR. This table has 150,000 to 200,000 clones, over 65% appearing once. The specimen sequenced was PBMCs. The source is a man younger than 30 in good health and CMV-seropositive. CDR3s include the opening cysteine and the closing phenylalanine or tryptophan. The order of the fields is CDR3 DNA, CDR3 protein, D gene, J gene, clone size, V gene, CDR3 length. D genes are given only for firm matches. Only some rows state a clone size, as once, few, many or a class for expanded clones.

CDR3 DNA: TGTGCCAGCAGCCCACACGGAGGGACTGAAGCTTTCTTT; CDR3 protein: CASSPHGGTEAFF; D gene: NA; J gene: TRBJ1-1; clone size: NA; V gene: TRBV5-6; CDR3 length: 13
CDR3 DNA: TGTGCCAGCAGCGACAAACTAGCGGGACTAGGAGGCGGGGAGCTGTTTTTT; CDR3 protein: CASSDKLAGLGGGELFF; D gene: TRBD2; J gene: TRBJ2-2; clone size: NA; V gene: TRBV9; CDR3 length: 17
CDR3 DNA: TGTGCCAGTAGTATAGGTCAGGCCCAGGCCCAGCATTTT; CDR3 protein: CASSIGQAQAQHF; D gene: NA; J gene: TRBJ1-5; clone size: NA; V gene: TRBV19; CDR3 length: 13
CDR3 DNA: TGTGCCAGCAGTTACTCGTCGGCAGGGTCGATCACTGAAGCTTTCTTT; CDR3 protein: CASSYSSAGSITEAFF; D gene: NA; J gene: TRBJ1-1; clone size: NA; V gene: TRBV6-5; CDR3 length: 16
CDR3 DNA: TGTGCCAGCAGCCATTACAGGGAGCGAGAGACCCAGTACTTC; CDR3 protein: CASSHYRERETQYF; D gene: NA; J gene: TRBJ2-5; clone size: NA; V gene: TRBV5-4; CDR3 length: 14
CDR3 DNA: TGTGCCAGCAGTTACGAGGCGGGGGCCCCAACCGGGGAGCTGTTTTTT; CDR3 protein: CASSYEAGAPTGELFF; D gene: NA; J gene: TRBJ2-2; clone size: NA; V gene: TRBV6-5; CDR3 length: 16
CDR3 DNA: TGTGCCAGCAGCCTGGGGACTAGCGGGAGAAATGAGCAGTTCTTC; CDR3 protein: CASSLGTSGRNEQFF; D gene: TRBD2; J gene: TRBJ2-1; clone size: NA; V gene: TRBV4-2; CDR3 length: 15
CDR3 DNA: TGCGCCAGCAGCTTAACAGCGGGAGTCGGTCAAGAGACCCAGTACTTC; CDR3 protein: CASSLTAGVGQETQYF; D gene: TRBD2; J gene: TRBJ2-5; clone size: NA; V gene: TRBV5-1; CDR3 length: 16
CDR3 DNA: TGTGCCATCAGTGAGATCCGGGATTATGGCTACACCTTC; CDR3 protein: CAISEIRDYGYTF; D gene: NA; J gene: TRBJ1-2; clone size: few; V gene: TRBV10-3; CDR3 length: 13
CDR3 DNA: TGTGCCAGCAGCTTAGCGGGCGTAGGGACAGGGGGGGAAAAACAATCTGGCTACACCTTC; CDR3 protein: CASSLAGVGTGGEKQSGYTF; D gene: TRBD1; J gene: TRBJ1-2; clone size: NA; V gene: TRBV7-8; CDR3 length: 20
CDR3 DNA: TGTGCCAGCAGTTTGGGTCAGGGGGCCATGAACACTGAAGCTTTCTTT; CDR3 protein: CASSLGQGAMNTEAFF; D gene: TRBD1; J gene: TRBJ1-1; clone size: NA; V gene: TRBV28; CDR3 length: 16
CDR3 DNA: TGTGCCAGCAGTGATAGGGGGACACGACTTGCCCTTAACTATGGCTACACCTTC; CDR3 protein: CASSDRGTRLALNYGYTF; D gene: NA; J gene: TRBJ1-2; clone size: NA; V gene: TRBV6-1; CDR3 length: 18
CDR3 DNA: TGCGCCAGCAGTGGCGGTAGCGGGCCCTTGAGTGAGCAGTTCTTC; CDR3 protein: CASSGGSGPLSEQFF; D gene: TRBD2; J gene: TRBJ2-1; clone size: NA; V gene: TRBV10-1; CDR3 length: 15
CDR3 DNA: TGTGCCAGCAGGAGTACACAGGGGATCAAAAAGTATGGCTACACCTTC; CDR3 protein: CASRSTQGIKKYGYTF; D gene: TRBD1; J gene: TRBJ1-2; clone size: NA; V gene: TRBV2; CDR3 length: 16
CDR3 DNA: TGTGCCAGCAGCTTGGAGGGGGACGGGGAGCTGTTTTTT; CDR3 protein: CASSLEGDGELFF; D gene: NA; J gene: TRBJ2-2; clone size: once; V gene: TRBV5-4; CDR3 length: 13
CDR3 DNA: TGTGCCAGCAGCTTGGGGACAGGCAATCAGCCCCAGCATTTT; CDR3 protein: CASSLGTGNQPQHF; D gene: NA; J gene: TRBJ1-5; clone size: NA; V gene: TRBV5-6; CDR3 length: 14